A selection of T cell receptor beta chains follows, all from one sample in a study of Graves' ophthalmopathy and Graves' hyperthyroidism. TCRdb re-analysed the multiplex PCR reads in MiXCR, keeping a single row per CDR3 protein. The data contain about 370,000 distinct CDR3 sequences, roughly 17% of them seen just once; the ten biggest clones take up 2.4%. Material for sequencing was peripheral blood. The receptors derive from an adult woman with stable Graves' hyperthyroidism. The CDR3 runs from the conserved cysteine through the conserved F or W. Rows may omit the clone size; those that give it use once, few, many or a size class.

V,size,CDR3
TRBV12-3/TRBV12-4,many,CASSLTRQPQHF
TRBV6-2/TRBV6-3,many,CASNPTGGSSPLHF
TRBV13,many,CASSSQTSRYEQYF
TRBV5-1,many,CASTRTSGTGELFF
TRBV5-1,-,CASISGEETQYF
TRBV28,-,CASRGDRDYGYTF
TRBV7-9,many,CASSRTQSGRGGEQYF
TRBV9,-,CASSVVPHSYEQYF
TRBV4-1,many,CASSQDLGGKLIEQYF
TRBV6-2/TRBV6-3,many,CASRTSETSYEQYF
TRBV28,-,CASSSAGYPDKPNTGELFF
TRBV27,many,CASSPRVGSYEQYF
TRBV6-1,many,CASKESSLFGYTF
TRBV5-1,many,CASSLAAGVTYEQYF
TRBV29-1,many,CSVEGPLFEAFF
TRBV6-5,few,CASTLGQGEDIQYF
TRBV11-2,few,CASRPERGGACF
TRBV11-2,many,CASRRDASSYEQYF
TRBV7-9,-,CASSRLGTEIYGYTF
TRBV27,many,CASSSPWTGNSPLHF
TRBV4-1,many,CASSQAGGTEETQYF
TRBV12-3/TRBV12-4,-,CASSGGLRVGEQYF
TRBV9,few,CASSVTPGQGAYEQYF
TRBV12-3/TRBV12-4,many,CASRLGVAYGNTIYF
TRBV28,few,CASIHSPGTQTTNEQYF
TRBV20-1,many,CSATSPGKGRYEQYF
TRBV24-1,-,CATSWPRFRAYEQYF
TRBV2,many,CASSEEAGGPTGELFF
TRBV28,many,CASSLYGTPSSYEQYF
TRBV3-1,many,CASSQHGGIETQYF
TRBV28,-,CASSRQVLVYEQCF
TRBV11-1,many,CASSSGGTRYTGELFF
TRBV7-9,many,CASSPHRGEQYF